This record concerns one T cell receptor beta chain sequence. This sample is drawn from a study of shared T cell receptors in the human thymus. Assay: immunoSEQ multiplex PCR; the TCRdb copy retains only in-frame clones and omits some. This table has about 610,000 clones, 88% appearing once. There are 18 residues in the CDR3. Germline V gene sequence: CDR1 LGHNA, CDR2 YNFKEQ. V shed 2 bases, J shed 3 bases, and the junction held 14 bases outside the gene matches. These data were likewise used in another study, on human thymus T cells. That study adds: Donation was from healthy Finnish infants who were having corrective surgery that addressed congenital heart defects. Resected material from corrective heart surgery provided the thymus tissue analysed. What appeared biased in thymic and blood repertoires was the usage of V and J genes. What related research reported was that thymic repertoires overlapped highly among unrelated individuals.

The TCR comes from a boy younger than two with a congenital heart defect. Sequenced material: thymocytes. The genes are TRBV4-2 and TRBJ2-7, with TRBD2 identical over 9 bases. The CDR3, as DNA: TGTGCCAGCAGCCAACCGAACCCTAGCGGGAAGCGTAACTACGAGCAGTACTTC. This gives the protein CASSQPNPSGKRNYEQYF.